A single TCR beta chain is shown here with its context. V was cut by 2 bases and J by 2 bases, with 3 bases left in between. The CDR3 consists of 12 residues. Germline V gene lookup returns CDR1 SGHNT and CDR2 YENEEA. The data were taken from a study of cytomegalovirus exposure and HLA in healthy donors. Method: immunoSEQ multiplex PCR; TCRdb's copy keeps in-frame clones and lacks some. This sample has 220,000 or so clones, with approximately 88% found just once. The TCR originated in a woman in her thirties in good health and CMV-seropositive. Sequenced sample: PBMCs. V is TRBV11-3 and J is TRBJ1-1; D call uncertain. The CDR3: CASSLRNTEAFF. The CDR3 bases are TGTGCCAGCAGCTTACGAAACACTGAAGCTTTCTTT.